The next 21 T cell receptor beta chains were all read from a single sample in a study of shared clonotypes between healthy human individuals. Assay used: immunoSEQ multiplex PCR; TCRdb lists only in-frame clones, some missing. This table holds hundreds of thousands of clones, 95% to 97% found once. Naive CD8 cells lacked CD45RO and underwent positive selection for CCR7, leaving out terminally differentiated effector memory CD45RA+ cells. The sample consisted of naive CD8+ T cells sorted from blood. The receptors shown here come from a woman in her thirties in good health.

The rearrangement joins TRBV2 to TRBJ2-6; perhaps D is TRBD1 or TRBD2 (5 bases each). Germline V gene lookup returns CDR1 SNHLY and CDR2 FYNNEI. This CDR3 is 17 amino acids long. Trimming pared 4 bases from V and 1 base from J, leaving 14 bases between. CDR3 residues: CASSARGTGSGANVLTF. The CDR3 nucleotides are TGTGCCAGCAGTGCCAGAGGGACGGGATCTGGGGCCAACGTCCTGACTTTC.

The chain couples TRBV19 to TRBJ2-7; D assignment may be TRBD1 or TRBD2 (7 bases each). In germline, CDR1 is LNHDA, CDR2 SQIVND (reference sequence). Trimming pared 5 bases from V and 3 bases from J, leaving 17 bases between. The CDR3 is 15 amino acids. The CDR3 DNA sequence: TGTGCCAGTAGTCCCACCCAGGGGGAGGGCTACGAGCAGTACTTC. It codes for CASSPTQGEGYEQYF.

CDR3 DNA sequence: TGTGCCAGCAGCTTAACCGGACTAGGTAACATCTACGAGCAGTACTTC. It codes for CASSLTGLGNIYEQYF. This chain links TRBV7-3 with TRBJ2-7; 7 bases match TRBD2. Germline CDR1 is SGHTA and CDR2 is FQGTGA. Unmatched junction bases numbered 8, after V lost 0 bases and J lost 3 bases. The CDR3 length is 16 residues.

Only one count was recorded for this clone. The gene calls are TRBV19 and TRBJ2-7, with 11 bases identical to TRBD2. CDR3 length: 16 residues. CDR1 is LNHDA, CDR2 SQIVND, per germline (reference sequence). Trimming took 3 bases from V and 4 from J; bases not matched to a gene: 8. The DNA of the CDR3 is TGTGCCAGTAGTATTGTACTAGCGGGAGCCCTATACGAGCAGTACTTC. Its translation: CASSIVLAGALYEQYF.

This chain uses TRBV5-4 with TRBJ1-2; D unclear. V lost 3 bases and J 6 bases, leaving 9 bases between the germline ends. CDR3 length equals 12 residues. Germline CDR1 SGHNT, CDR2 YYREEE (reference sequence). The CDR3 protein is CASSSQTDGYTF. The CDR3 coding sequence is TGTGCCAGCAGCTCGCAGACGGATGGCTACACCTTC. Looking up the rest from reference TRBV5-4 and TRBJ1-2 gives the full variable domain: ETGVTQSPTHLIKTRGQQVTLRCSSQSGHNTVSWYQQALGQGPQFIFQYYREEENGRGNFPPRFSGLQFPNYSSELNVNALELDDSALYLCASSSQTDGYTFGSGTRLTVV.

The V gene is TRBV9, the J gene TRBJ2-7; the match to TRBD2 covers 7 bases. The CDR3 spans 13 residues. The ends lost 0 bases at V and 4 bases at J; junction bases unmatched: 1. Germline V CDR1 and CDR2: SGDLS, YYNGEE. The CDR3 loop is CASSVGTRYEQYF. The CDR3 DNA follows: TGTGCCAGCAGCGTAGGGACTAGATACGAGCAGTACTTC.

This chain connects TRBV5-4 to TRBJ1-1; perhaps TRBD1 as D (5 bases). Trimming took 4 bases from V and 4 from J, leaving 8 bases between them. CDR1 and CDR2 (germline): SGHNT, YYREEE (reference sequence). The CDR3 covers 12 residues. CDR3 nucleotides: TGTGCCAGCAGCCCCCAGGGCACTGAAGCTTTCTTT. It translates to CASSPQGTEAFF.

The genes are TRBV7-9 and TRBJ2-1, with D tentatively TRBD2 (6 bases). V was cut by 8 bases and J by 4 bases, with 12 bases left in between. The V gene's germline CDR1 is SEHNR and CDR2 FQNEAQ (reference sequence). The CDR3 contains 13 residues. CDR3 sequence (DNA): TGTGCCAGCCCCGCCGGACTATACAATGAGCAGTTCTTC. This codes for CASPAGLYNEQFF.

The chain links TRBV27 to TRBJ2-7, with TRBD1 as a possible D gene (7 bases). CDR1 and CDR2 (germline): MNHEY, SMNVEV (reference sequence). The V gene lost 4 bases and the J gene lost 2 bases, with 24 bases spanning the gap. There are 18 residues in the CDR3. The CDR3 loop reads CASSSHGGETGRPYEQYF. The CDR3 region has the DNA TGTGCCAGCAGTTCTCATGGGGGTGAGACAGGGAGGCCCTACGAGCAGTACTTC.

The V gene is TRBV11-2, the J gene TRBJ2-7; D perhaps matches TRBD1 (6 bases). Germline loops: CDR1 SGHAT, CDR2 FQNNGV. V lost 2 bases, J lost 3 bases, and 11 bases lay in between. This CDR3 comprises 14 residues. CDR3 sequence reads: CASSLSQGSYEQYF. The CDR3 DNA follows: TGTGCCAGCAGCTTAAGCCAGGGGAGCTACGAGCAGTACTTC.

This clone was recorded only once. The V call is TRBV27, the J call TRBJ2-3; D possibly matches TRBD1 or TRBD2 (5 bases each). CDR1 is MNHEY and CDR2 is SMNVEV in the germline V gene (reference sequence). V lost 9 bases to trimming and J lost 4 bases, with 17 bases between them. This CDR3 spans 14 amino acids. CDR3 DNA: TGTGCCAGTAATCCCTCGGGGCCCGCAGATACGCAGTATTTT. The encoded protein is CASNPSGPADTQYF.

The CDR3 spells CASSLRTVRFVWPQHF. The DNA for the CDR3 is TGCGCCAGCAGCCTACGGACAGTCCGTTTCGTCTGGCCCCAGCATTTT. This rearrangement joins TRBV5-1 to TRBJ1-5; D may be TRBD1 (6 bases). V lost 4 bases to trimming and J lost 9 bases, with 23 bases between them. Germline CDR1 and CDR2: SGHRS and YFSETQ. This CDR3 has 16 amino acids.

The chain uses TRBV5-1 and TRBJ2-3; D gene unclear. Germline loops: CDR1 SGHRS, CDR2 YFSETQ. The CDR3 sequence is 11 residues long. Trimming took 4 bases from V and 3 from J, leaving 3 bases between them. CDR3 in DNA: TGCGCCAGCAGCGATACAGATACGCAGTATTTT. It is translated as CASSDTDTQYF.

This sequence joins TRBV6-6 and TRBJ2-3; a weak D match, TRBD2 (5 bases). The CDR3 totals 16 residues. Germline CDR1 is MNHNY and CDR2 is SVGAGI (reference sequence). V lost 6 bases and J lost 0, with 16 bases in between. The CDR3 DNA reads as TGTGCCAGCAGCCTTGGAGCGGAATCTAGCACAGATACGCAGTATTTT. It encodes CASSLGAESSTDTQYF.

This clone was found once. CDR3 in amino acids: CASSKTETYGYTF. The DNA for the CDR3 is TGTGCCAGCAGCAAGACGGAAACCTATGGCTACACCTTC. The rearrangement uses TRBV5-4 and TRBJ1-2; D remains ambiguous. Germline loops: CDR1 SGHNT, CDR2 YYREEE (reference sequence). CDR3 length equals 13 residues. Trimming removed 4 bases from V and 4 bases from J, with 11 bases in between.

This chain links TRBV28 with TRBJ2-5; D not resolved. The J call could be wrong; TRBJ2-7 is a better fit for the DNA end. The CDR3 is made up of 12 amino acids. Looked up from germline, CDR1 is MDHEN and CDR2 is SYDVKM. The DNA for the CDR3 is TGTGCCAGCAGCTCCCTCTCCTACGAGCAGTACTTC. Its protein product is CASSSLSYEQYF.

This sequence joins TRBV6-1 and TRBJ1-6; no reliable D call. This CDR3 comprises 12 residues. The germline V gene has CDR1 MNHNS and CDR2 SASEGT. V was clipped by 1 base and J by 9 bases, with 4 bases between them. CDR3 sequence reads: CASSEVSSPLHF. The CDR3 DNA sequence: TGTGCCAGCAGTGAAGTGAGTTCACCCCTCCACTTT.

The chain joins TRBV27 to TRBJ2-2; the D gene is possibly TRBD1 (6 bases). V shed 0 bases and J shed 1 base, with 15 bases lying between them. The CDR3 sequence is 18 residues long. From germline, CDR1 is MNHEY and CDR2 SMNVEV (reference sequence). Written as DNA, the CDR3 is TGTGCCAGCAGTTTATCCAGGGGCAATATTGGGAACACCGGGGAGCTGTTTTTT. Translated, it gives CASSLSRGNIGNTGELFF.

The gene calls are TRBV7-8 and TRBJ2-7; D is perhaps TRBD2 (5 bases). Deletions cut 2 bases from V and 4 bases from J, with 15 bases between. The CDR3 length is 15 residues. Germline values: CDR1 SGHVS, CDR2 FQNEAQ. This chain's CDR3 is CASSLSSGVGYEQYF. CDR3 in DNA: TGTGCCAGCAGCTTAAGTTCCGGGGTTGGGTACGAGCAGTACTTC.

The chain combines TRBV7-3 with TRBJ2-1, with D hard to call. Trimming took off 2 bases at V and 4 bases at J, with 9 bases between the two ends. Germline V gene sequence: CDR1 SGHTA, CDR2 FQGTGA. The CDR3 has 14 residues. CDR3 amino acids: CASSLELAYNEQFF. CDR3 nucleotide sequence: TGTGCCAGCAGCTTAGAACTTGCGTACAATGAGCAGTTCTTC.

The rearrangement uses TRBV6-4 and TRBJ2-7; 8 bases fit TRBD1. CDR3 length equals 13 residues. After removal of 9 bases from V and 0 bases from J, the junction contained 4 bases not matched to a gene. CDR1 MRHNA and CDR2 SNTAGT come from the germline V gene. CDR3 DNA sequence: TGTGCCAGGAGACAGGGGAGCTCCTACGAGCAGTACTTC. Its translation: CARRQGSSYEQYF.